Below, 4 T cell receptor beta chains from the same sample are listed, as sequenced in a study of blood T cells in healthy people across ages. It was with a sample-barcoded 5' primer and a J-beta primer mix that a second PCR of roughly 7 to 12 cycles was run. In TCRdb, the 5' RACE reads were re-called with MiXCR into one record per CDR3 protein. The data show roughly 1,300,000 distinct CDR3 sequences, 45% to 70% seen once. Sequenced input: blood. These receptors all stem from a man aged 18 to 30 in good health.

The gene calls are TRBV6-5 and TRBJ2-7; 7 bases agree with TRBD2. Germline V gives CDR1 MNHEY, CDR2 SVGAGI. The ends lost 0 bases at V and 1 base at J; junction bases unmatched: 9. The CDR3 totals 17 residues. DNA of the CDR3: TGTGCCAGCAGTTACTCGGCCGGGGGGTCAGGATCCTACGAGCAGTACTTC. Protein: CASSYSAGGSGSYEQYF.

This clonotype was observed a few times. The V gene is TRBV25-1, the J gene TRBJ1-4, with 8 bases fitting TRBD1. The CDR3 runs to 15 residues. CDR1 MGHDK and CDR2 SYGVNS come from the germline V gene. Trimming took 3 bases from V and 7 from J; bases not matched to a gene: 7. The DNA for the CDR3 is TGTGCCAGCAGTGATAACTTCGACAGGGGTGAAAAACTGTTTTTT. Amino acid sequence: CASSDNFDRGEKLFF.

Comment on this clonotype: The junction does not match germline at one end; this may be a read error. V gene TRBV6-5 combines with J gene TRBJ1-1, with unresolved D. CDR3 size: 11 residues. Germline CDR1 MNHEY, CDR2 SVGAGI. The CDR3 sequence is CTSIHYPQAFF. The CDR3 DNA reads TGTACCAGCATTCATTATCCTCAAGCTTTCTTT.

The chain is built from TRBV6-5 and TRBJ2-3; 7 bases match TRBD1. CDR3 length: 15 residues. V shed 4 bases and J 3 bases; nucleotides not matched to a gene: 7. Per the germline V gene, CDR1 is MNHEY and CDR2 is SVGAGI. CDR3 nucleotide sequence: TGTGCCAGCAGTTTCAACACGGACAGGACAGATACGCAGTATTTT. Translation gives CASSFNTDRTDTQYF.